Below are 25 T cell receptor beta chains sequenced from a single sample in a study of cytomegalovirus exposure and HLA in healthy donors. The PCR employed 60 Vbeta primers together with 13 Jbeta primers. Produced via immunoSEQ multiplex PCR; TCRdb's table is partial and in-frame only. The repertoire consists of about 140,000 clones, with nearly 90% occurring once and the leading ten covering roughly 0.5%. Specimen: PBMCs. The receptors stem from a woman aged 40-49 years in good health and CMV-seronegative.

The chain uses TRBV11-3 and TRBJ2-2; 8 bases agree with TRBD1. The junction had 4 bases not matched to a gene; V was cut back by 5 bases and J by 2 bases. CDR3 size: 15 residues. Germline V gene data show CDR1 as SGHNT and CDR2 as YENEEA. Here the CDR3 reads CASSPGQANTGELFF. CDR3 nucleotide sequence: TGTGCCAGCAGCCCGGGACAGGCTAACACCGGGGAGCTGTTTTTT.

CDR3 nucleotide sequence: TGTGCCAGTGCCTGGGGGGGTACCTACGAGCAGTACTTC. It specifies CASAWGGTYEQYF. V usage is TRBV19 and J usage is TRBJ2-7, with 7 bases aligning to TRBD2. In germline, CDR1 is LNHDA, CDR2 SQIVND (reference sequence). This CDR3 has 13 residues. Germline trimming cut 8 bases from V and 2 bases from J; bases unmatched to any gene: 6.

This chain links TRBV4-1 with TRBJ2-7, with 11 bases that match TRBD1. V dropped 4 bases and J dropped 6; count of bases not matched to a gene: 14. The CDR3 totals 17 residues. CDR1 is MGHRA and CDR2 is YSYEKL in the germline V gene. CDR3 loop: CASSRTGQGAWSGEQYF. Here the CDR3 DNA reads TGCGCCAGCAGCCGAACTGGACAGGGGGCTTGGTCCGGCGAGCAGTACTTC.

V gene TRBV7-2 combines with J gene TRBJ2-7, with 9 bases lining up with TRBD2. With 4 bases clipped from V and 2 bases from J, the junction kept 9 bases outside the gene matches. This CDR3 is built from 16 residues. The germline gives CDR1 SGHTA, CDR2 FQGNSA. The CDR3 DNA sequence: TGTGCCAGCAGCTGGATCGCTAGCGGGGCTACCTACGAGCAGTACTTC. Protein: CASSWIASGATYEQYF.

Note on this clone: A junction end diverges from the germline sequence, so it may reflect a read error. The chain employs TRBV7-9 and TRBJ2-7; no clear D gene. CDR3 size: 12 residues. The germline V gene encodes CDR1 SEHNR and CDR2 FQNEAQ (reference sequence). The CDR3 reads CSSSVTRNEQYF. The CDR3, as DNA: TGTTCCAGCAGCGTTACAAGAAACGAGCAGTACTTC.

The chain links TRBV4-2 to TRBJ2-1; D remains ambiguous. V was clipped by 2 bases and J by 10 bases, with 9 bases between them. This CDR3 region has 12 residues. Per germline, CDR1 LGHNA and CDR2 YNFKEQ. The CDR3 region is CASSQPPGEQFF. The CDR3 DNA reads as TGTGCCAGCAGCCAACCCCCCGGGGAGCAGTTCTTC.

V is TRBV7-3 and J is TRBJ2-7; the match to TRBD2 covers 7 bases. This CDR3 region has 14 residues. The germline gives CDR1 SGHTA, CDR2 FQGTGA. V dropped 5 bases and J dropped 2; count of bases not matched to a gene: 6. The CDR3 bases are TGTGCCAGCAGCCCAAATGGGAGGGCCTACGAGCAGTACTTC. It yields the protein CASSPNGRAYEQYF.

The chain uses TRBV5-1 and TRBJ2-7, with D perhaps matching TRBD1 (7 bases). CDR1 is SGHRS, CDR2 YFSETQ, per germline. V lost 4 bases to trimming and J lost 4 bases, with 18 bases between them. The CDR3 length is 15 residues. The CDR3 DNA reads TGCGCCAGCAGCCCAGGGGGGCTACCAATGTACGAGCAGTACTTC. Translating it yields CASSPGGLPMYEQYF.

This chain links TRBV7-9 with TRBJ2-7; weak D call: TRBD1 (5 bases). Germline CDR1 is SEHNR and CDR2 is FQNEAQ (reference sequence). V was pared by 3 bases and J by 5 bases, with 8 bases between. CDR3 size: 12 residues. The DNA for the CDR3 is TGTGCCAGCAGCTTTCAGGGTGACGAGCAGTACTTC. Amino acids: CASSFQGDEQYF. The variable domain in full, with the rest retrieved from reference TRBV7-9 and TRBJ2-7, is DTGVSQNPRHKITKRGQNVTFRCDPISEHNRLYWYRQTLGQGPEFLTYFQNEAQLEKSRLLSDRFSAERPKGSFSTLEIQRTEQGDSAMYLCASSFQGDEQYFGPGTRLTVT.

The J gene is TRBJ1-1, the V gene TRBV30; no clear D. There are 13 residues in the CDR3. In germline, CDR1 is GTSNPN, CDR2 SVGIG (reference sequence). V was clipped by 4 bases and J by 0 bases, with 9 bases between them. DNA of the CDR3: TGTGCCTGGATTCGTTCTGTGAACACTGAAGCTTTCTTT. Residues: CAWIRSVNTEAFF.

The chain recombines TRBV6-6 with TRBJ2-5, with 11 bases that match TRBD2. The CDR3 is 14 amino acids. CDR1 MNHNY and CDR2 SVGAGI come from the germline V gene (reference sequence). V shed 6 bases and J 1 base; nucleotides not matched to a gene: 1. The CDR3 loop is CASRTSGAQETQYF. The CDR3 nucleotides read TGTGCCAGCAGGACTAGCGGGGCCCAAGAGACCCAGTACTTC.

CDR3 coding DNA: TGTGCCAGCAGCCGTAAGCGGGACAATGAGCAGTTCTTC. This gives the protein CASSRKRDNEQFF. The rearrangement joins TRBV11-2 to TRBJ2-1; tentative D call: TRBD2 (6 bases). Germline V gives CDR1 SGHAT, CDR2 FQNNGV. V lost 5 bases, J lost 5 bases, and 10 bases lay in between. The length of the CDR3 is 13 residues.

The chain is built from TRBV7-6 and TRBJ1-2, with D maybe TRBD1 (5 bases). Germline CDR1 reads SGHVS; CDR2 reads FNYEAQ. The V end lost 5 bases, the J end lost 7 bases, and 29 bases lay between the germline ends. The CDR3 has 18 amino acids. The DNA of the CDR3 is TGTGCCAGCAGCCTAAGCTTGCAACCGGGACTCCTTAATGTTGGCTACACCTTC. The encoded protein is CASSLSLQPGLLNVGYTF. The full variable domain, in which reference TRBV7-6 and TRBJ1-2 provide the parts outside the CDR3, is GAGVSQSPRYKVTKRGQDVALRCDPISGHVSLYWYRQALGQGPEFLTYFNYEAQQDKSGLPNDRFSAERPEGSISTLTIQRTEQRDSAMYRCASSLSLQPGLLNVGYTFGSGTRLTVV.

This clone was counted once. The chain has TRBV9 and TRBJ2-2; no definite D call. Germline CDR1 SGDLS, CDR2 YYNGEE. Trimming removed 0 bases from V and 1 base from J, with 7 bases in between. CDR3 length equals 15 residues. The CDR3 loop reads CASSVGNWNTGELFF. The CDR3 nucleotides are TGTGCCAGCAGCGTAGGCAACTGGAACACCGGGGAGCTGTTTTTT. The full variable domain, completed using reference TRBV9 and TRBJ2-2, is DSGVTQTPKHLITATGQRVTLRCSPRSGDLSVYWYQQSLDQGLQFLIQYYNGEERAKGNILERFSAQQFPDLHSELNLSSLELGDSALYFCASSVGNWNTGELFFGEGSRLTVL.

V and J are TRBV6-1 and TRBJ2-1; TRBD2 might be the D (5 bases). The germline V gene has CDR1 MNHNS and CDR2 SASEGT. Trimming left V 3 bases short and J 0 bases short, with 12 bases between. This CDR3 comprises 16 residues. For the CDR3, the DNA is TGTGCCAGCAGTGAGTCCCTTGGAGGCTCCTACAATGAGCAGTTCTTC. Translation gives CASSESLGGSYNEQFF.

The V gene is TRBV5-4, the J gene TRBJ2-7, with 12 nucleotides matching TRBD2. The CDR3 consists of 17 residues. The germline CDR1 and CDR2 sequences are SGHNT and YYREEE (reference sequence). V was clipped by 3 bases and J by 5 bases; unmatched bases: 12. The CDR3 nucleotides read TGTGCCAGCAGCTCTGGGGTCCCTAGCGGGAGGGCCCACGAGCAGTACTTC. It specifies CASSSGVPSGRAHEQYF.

The chain combines TRBV27 with TRBJ2-7; D may be TRBD2 (7 bases). V was cut by 9 bases and J by 4 bases, with 22 bases left in between. CDR1 is MNHEY and CDR2 is SMNVEV in the germline V gene (reference sequence). This CDR3 has 15 residues. In DNA, the CDR3 is TGTGCCAGTACTCGTCTAGCGGACAGCGGATACGAGCAGTACTTC. It translates to CASTRLADSGYEQYF.

In this sample, this clone turned up once. The chain recombines TRBV9 with TRBJ2-2; D is possibly TRBD1 (6 bases). Germline V gene lookup returns CDR1 SGDLS and CDR2 YYNGEE. The CDR3 extends over 15 amino acids. With 4 bases removed from V and 3 bases from J, the gap between germline ends came to 13 bases. CDR3 amino acids: CASSPRRTDTGELFF. In DNA form, the CDR3 reads TGTGCCAGCAGCCCCCGCAGGACAGACACCGGGGAGCTGTTTTTT.

This clone appeared a few times. J is TRBJ2-3 and V is TRBV4-1, with TRBD2 matching 14 bases. Looked up from germline, CDR1 is MGHRA and CDR2 is YSYEKL. The CDR3 totals 19 residues. Trimming took 3 bases from V and 5 from J; bases not matched to a gene: 13. The CDR3 sequence is CASSHNHPGTSGRVDTQYF. DNA for the CDR3: TGCGCCAGCAGCCACAATCATCCCGGGACTAGCGGGAGAGTAGATACGCAGTATTTT.

This clone was observed a single time. In the same sample, other DNA sequences code for this CDR3. This chain connects TRBV6-1 to TRBJ1-5; D is unresolved. V lost 2 bases and J lost 7, with 3 bases in between. The CDR3 sequence is 11 residues long. Germline V lookup: CDR1 MNHNS, CDR2 SASEGT. The CDR3 loop is CASSERQPQHF. The CDR3 DNA reads TGTGCCAGCAGTGAACGGCAGCCCCAGCATTTT.

This clone was seen only once. The J gene is TRBJ1-6, the V gene TRBV4-2, with TRBD1 identical over 7 bases. The germline V gene encodes CDR1 LGHNA and CDR2 YNFKEQ. V lost 6 bases, J lost 9 bases, and 5 bases stayed unmatched. The CDR3 contains 13 residues. This CDR3 is CASRGQAGSPLHF. Written as DNA, the CDR3 is TGTGCCAGCAGAGGACAGGCGGGTTCACCCCTCCACTTT.

The chain employs TRBV27 and TRBJ2-2, with D maybe TRBD2 (7 bases). V lost 6 bases and J 3 bases, leaving 14 bases between the germline ends. Germline V gives CDR1 MNHEY, CDR2 SMNVEV (reference sequence). The CDR3 consists of 15 residues. Written as DNA, the CDR3 is TGTGCCAGCAGGAGGGGGGGCGATTACACCGGGGAGCTGTTTTTT. Its translation is CASRRGGDYTGELFF.

In its sample, this clone was seen once. The V call is TRBV27, the J call TRBJ2-7; D not certain. Trimming stripped 4 bases from V and 5 bases from J, with 12 bases between. CDR1 and CDR2 from the germline V gene are MNHEY and SMNVEV (reference sequence). CDR3 length: 13 amino acids. The DNA for the CDR3 is TGTGCCAGCAGTTCTAGAACCTGGAACGAGCAGTACTTC. Its protein is CASSSRTWNEQYF.

The genes are TRBV10-2 and TRBJ1-1; D is unclear. The CDR3 covers 13 residues. V lost 5 bases, J lost 8 bases, and 15 bases lay in between. Germline lookup yields CDR1 WSHSY and CDR2 SAAADI. The CDR3 DNA is TGCGCCAGCAGTTTGGCAGGCCATAACGAAGCTTTCTTT. Residues: CASSLAGHNEAFF.

The J gene is TRBJ1-1, the V gene TRBV7-9; D perhaps matches TRBD1 (6 bases). Germline V gene data show CDR1 as SEHNR and CDR2 as FQNEAQ (reference sequence). The CDR3 totals 14 residues. Between the trimmed V and J ends, which lost 4 bases and 7 bases, there was a span of 16 bases. This CDR3 reads CASSSHGQPNEAFF. For the CDR3, the DNA is TGTGCCAGCAGCTCCCACGGACAGCCCAATGAAGCTTTCTTT. The full variable domain, rest sourced from reference TRBV7-9 and TRBJ1-1, is DTGVSQNPRHKITKRGQNVTFRCDPISEHNRLYWYRQTLGQGPEFLTYFQNEAQLEKSRLLSDRFSAERPKGSFSTLEIQRTEQGDSAMYLCASSSHGQPNEAFFGQGTRLTVV.